These 21 T cell receptor beta chains came from one sample sequenced in a study of blood T cell repertoires in COVID-19. Clones were read by immunoSEQ multiplex PCR, and TCRdb kept only the in-frame ones, dropping some. In the table there are 200,000 to 300,000 clones, roughly 90% of which are singletons. The sequenced sample was peripheral blood. The receptors were gathered from a man aged 55 to 70 who had recovered from COVID-19.

The chain has TRBV5-6 and TRBJ1-6, with a tentative D call TRBD1 (5 bases). The CDR3 totals 16 residues. Trimming removed 1 base at V and 2 bases at J, with 10 bases between. CDR1 and CDR2 (germline): SGHDT, YYEEEE. The CDR3 coding sequence is TGTGCCAGCAGCTTGATTCAGGGCCCCTATAATTCACCCCTCCACTTT. The encoded protein is CASSLIQGPYNSPLHF.

The J gene is TRBJ2-7, the V gene TRBV3-1 (or the pseudogene TRBV3-2); 10 positions match TRBD2. Looked up from germline, CDR1 is LGHDT and CDR2 is YNNKEL (reference sequence). Trimming cost V 4 bases and J 3 bases; bases outside gene matches: 3. The CDR3 consists of 14 residues. In DNA, the CDR3 is TGTGCCAGCAGCCGCTCTAGCGGGGGCTACGAGCAGTACTTC. Amino acids: CASSRSSGGYEQYF.

This chain links TRBV11-2 with TRBJ1-4, with 7 positions matching TRBD1. The CDR3 length is 16 residues. Germline V gene lookup returns CDR1 SGHAT and CDR2 FQNNGV. Unmatched junction bases numbered 9, after V lost 1 base and J lost 7 bases. CDR3: CASSLGGETGSEKLFF. CDR3 sequence (DNA): TGTGCCAGCAGCTTAGGGGGGGAGACAGGGAGTGAAAAACTGTTTTTT.

Concerning this clone: Within the sample, other DNA sequences also encode this same CDR3. V and J are TRBV10-3 and TRBJ1-5; D is perhaps TRBD1 (5 bases). The CDR3 is 15 amino acids. The germline V gene has CDR1 ENHRY and CDR2 SYGVKD. The V end was cut by 0 bases, the J end by 3 bases, with 9 bases between. CDR3 nucleotide sequence: TGTGCCATCAGTGAGTCAGGGGAGGACAATCAGCCCCAGCATTTT. Encoded protein: CAISESGEDNQPQHF.

This chain uses TRBV18 with TRBJ2-7; 9 bases match TRBD2. CDR1 and CDR2 from the germline V gene are KGHSH and LQKENI. This CDR3 contains 15 residues. Trimming took 3 bases from V and 2 from J; bases not matched to a gene: 5. The CDR3 coding sequence is TGTGCCAGCTCACCTGCCGGCGGGGGGGCCTACGAGCAGTACTTC. Amino acids: CASSPAGGGAYEQYF.

The chain uses TRBV24-1 and TRBJ1-2; no clear D. V lost 3 bases and J lost 7, with 14 bases in between. Germline lookup yields CDR1 KGHDR and CDR2 SFDVKD. This CDR3 spans 14 amino acids. In DNA form, the CDR3 reads TGTGCCACCAGTGATCGGACTACTAGGAGTGGCTACACCTTC. This encodes CATSDRTTRSGYTF.

Here the CDR3 DNA reads TGTGCCAGCAGCGTAGACCCCGGGGGGCCCGCGGATACGCAGTATTTT. Translating gives CASSVDPGGPADTQYF. The chain combines TRBV9 with TRBJ2-3; D is perhaps TRBD2 (7 bases). The V gene's germline CDR1 is SGDLS and CDR2 YYNGEE. CDR3 length: 16 residues. V was shortened by 0 bases and J by 6 bases, with 17 bases between the two germline ends.

J is TRBJ2-4 and V is TRBV15; TRBD1 is a possible D gene (6 bases). Per germline, CDR1 LNHNV and CDR2 YYDKDF (reference sequence). The V end was cut by 5 bases, the J end by 0 bases, with 14 bases between. This CDR3 contains 16 residues. The DNA of the CDR3 is TGTGCCACCAGCTGGACAGTCTCACTAGCCAAAAACATTCAGTACTTC. This encodes CATSWTVSLAKNIQYF.

The chain links TRBV4-2 to TRBJ1-1; 7 positions agree with TRBD1. Losses at the gene ends were 0 bases for V and 10 bases for J; bases not matched to a gene: 8. Germline CDR1 LGHNA, CDR2 YNFKEQ. The CDR3 sequence is 14 residues long. The CDR3 sequence: CASSQDGVKGAAFF. CDR3 coding DNA: TGTGCCAGCAGCCAAGATGGAGTGAAGGGGGCAGCTTTCTTT.

The V and J genes are TRBV7-9 and TRBJ2-5; TRBD2 might be the D (6 bases). The V end lost 4 bases, the J end lost 4 bases, and 16 bases lay between the germline ends. The CDR3 sequence is 15 residues long. Germline CDR1 reads SEHNR; CDR2 reads FQNEAQ (reference sequence). The CDR3 region is CASSSRDWRRETQYF. In nucleotides, the CDR3 is TGTGCCAGCAGCTCCCGGGACTGGCGGAGAGAGACCCAGTACTTC.

The chain uses TRBV6-5 and TRBJ1-4, with unresolved D. Between the trimmed V and J ends, which lost 0 bases and 3 bases, there was a span of 8 bases. CDR1 is MNHEY and CDR2 is SVGAGI in the germline V gene. This CDR3 has 15 residues. DNA of the CDR3: TGTGCCAGCAGTTACTCGTCAGAGGCTAATGAAAAACTGTTTTTT. Protein sequence: CASSYSSEANEKLFF.

The V call is TRBV24-1, the J call TRBJ2-1; possible D gene TRBD1, 5 bases. V lost 2 bases, J lost 16 bases, and 20 bases lay in between. Germline V gene sequence: CDR1 KGHDR, CDR2 SFDVKD. This CDR3 is 14 amino acids long. The DNA for the CDR3 is TGTGCCACCAGTGATTCCCAAAGGACAAAAGGGCACTTCTTC. This codes for CATSDSQRTKGHFF.

J is TRBJ2-7 and V is TRBV30, with D possibly TRBD1 on 6 matching bases. Trimming stripped 0 bases from V and 0 bases from J, with 12 bases between. The germline gives CDR1 GTSNPN, CDR2 SVGIG (reference sequence). CDR3 length: 15 amino acids. In DNA form, the CDR3 reads TGTGCCTGGAGTGTACATGGGGGCAGCTCCTACGAGCAGTACTTC. It is translated as CAWSVHGGSSYEQYF.

The chain couples TRBV27 to TRBJ2-7; TRBD1 agrees at 7 bases. The CDR3 extends over 15 amino acids. In germline, CDR1 is MNHEY, CDR2 SMNVEV (reference sequence). V trimming: 5 bases; J trimming: 6 bases; junction bases outside the gene matches: 13. CDR3 amino acids: CASSASPLGGIEQYF. The DNA for the CDR3 is TGTGCCAGCAGTGCATCCCCCTTAGGGGGCATCGAGCAGTACTTC.

This clone showed up just once. V is TRBV5-4 and J is TRBJ2-2; possible D gene TRBD1, 5 bases. Trimming removed 0 bases at V and 4 bases at J, with 10 bases between. Germline V lookup: CDR1 SGHNT, CDR2 YYREEE (reference sequence). The CDR3 totals 15 residues. CDR3 sequence: CASSLDRSFTGELFF. The CDR3, as DNA: TGTGCCAGCAGCTTGGACAGGTCTTTCACCGGGGAGCTGTTTTTT.

This chain connects TRBV19 to TRBJ1-2, with 11 positions matching TRBD1. Trimming took 5 bases from V and 10 from J; bases not matched to a gene: 6. This CDR3 spans 13 amino acids. Germline V gene sequence: CDR1 LNHDA, CDR2 SQIVND (reference sequence). The CDR3 loop is CASSQDRGRYYTF. CDR3 DNA: TGTGCCAGTAGTCAGGACAGGGGGCGGTACTACACCTTC.

The rearrangement links TRBV5-1 to TRBJ2-3, with TRBD2 matching 13 bases. V gave up 3 bases and J gave up 8 bases; unmatched junction bases: 9. CDR1 is SGHRS and CDR2 is YFSETQ in the germline V gene. This CDR3 has 16 residues. DNA for the CDR3: TGCGCCAGCAGCTCAACTAGCGGGGGGGTCACTGGTACGCAGTATTTT. Translation: CASSSTSGGVTGTQYF.

This chain uses TRBV13 with TRBJ2-7, with D perhaps matching TRBD1 (6 bases). Per germline, CDR1 PRHDT and CDR2 FYEKMQ (reference sequence). V was clipped by 2 bases and J by 0 bases, with 11 bases between them. The CDR3 runs to 15 residues. CDR3 sequence reads: CASSLKGHLSYEQYF. The CDR3 bases are TGTGCCAGCAGCTTAAAGGGACATCTCTCCTACGAGCAGTACTTC.

The CDR3 is CASSLPGLGDTGELFF. The DNA for the CDR3 is TGTGCCAGCAGCCTCCCGGGACTAGGGGACACCGGGGAGCTGTTTTTT. The chain employs TRBV3-1 (or the pseudogene TRBV3-2) and TRBJ2-2; TRBD2 matches at 8 bases. CDR3 size: 16 residues. The germline gives CDR1 LGHDT, CDR2 YNNKEL (reference sequence). The V and J ends lost 4 bases and 3 bases, in that order; junction bases with no gene match: 7.

This sequence joins TRBV5-4 and TRBJ2-5; 15 bases match TRBD2. From germline, CDR1 is SGHNT and CDR2 YYREEE (reference sequence). CDR3 length: 16 amino acids. V lost 4 bases, J lost 5 bases, and 6 bases stayed unmatched. The CDR3: CASSPWTSGGVETQYF. The CDR3 nucleotides read TGTGCCAGCAGCCCGTGGACTAGCGGGGGGGTTGAGACCCAGTACTTC.

The chain carries TRBV15 and TRBJ1-1; a weak D match, TRBD1 (6 bases). Germline V lookup: CDR1 LNHNV, CDR2 YYDKDF (reference sequence). This CDR3 contains 16 residues. V shed 0 bases and J shed 5 bases, with 16 bases lying between them. CDR3 nucleotide sequence: TGTGCCACCAGCAGAGATCCTGGGGGCCAAGTGACTGAAGCTTTCTTT. Residues: CATSRDPGGQVTEAFF.